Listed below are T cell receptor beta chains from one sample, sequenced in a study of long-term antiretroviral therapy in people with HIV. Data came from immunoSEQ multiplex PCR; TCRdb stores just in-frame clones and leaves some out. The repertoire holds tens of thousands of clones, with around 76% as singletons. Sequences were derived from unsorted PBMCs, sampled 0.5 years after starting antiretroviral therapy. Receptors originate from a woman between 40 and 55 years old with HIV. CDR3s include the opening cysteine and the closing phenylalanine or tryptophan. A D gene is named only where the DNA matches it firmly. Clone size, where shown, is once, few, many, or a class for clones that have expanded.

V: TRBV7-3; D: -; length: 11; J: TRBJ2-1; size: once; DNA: TGTGCCAGCAGCTCCGTAGATGAGCAGTTCTTC; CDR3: CASSSVDEQFF
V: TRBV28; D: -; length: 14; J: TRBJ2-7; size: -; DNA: TGTGCCAGCAATGGACTACTAACTGCCTACGAGCAGTACTTC; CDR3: CASNGLLTAYEQYF
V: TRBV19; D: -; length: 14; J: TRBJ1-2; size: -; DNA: TGTGCCAGTAGATTGAATCCGGGAAACTATGGCTACACCTTC; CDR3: CASRLNPGNYGYTF
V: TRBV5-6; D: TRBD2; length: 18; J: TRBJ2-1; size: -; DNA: TGTGCCAGCAGCCGAAGGGAGGTAGCGGGGGGCCCCCGGGGTGAGCAGTTCTTC; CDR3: CASSRREVAGGPRGEQFF
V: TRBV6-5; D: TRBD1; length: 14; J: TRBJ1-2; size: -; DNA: TGTGCCAGCAGAGCACTGGGGACAGTCTATGGCTACACCTTC; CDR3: CASRALGTVYGYTF
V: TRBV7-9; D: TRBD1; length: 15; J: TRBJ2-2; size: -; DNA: TGTGCCAGCAGCCCCTCGACAGGGGCAGGCGGGGAGCTGTTTTTT; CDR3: CASSPSTGAGGELFF
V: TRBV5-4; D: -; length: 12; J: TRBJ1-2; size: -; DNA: TGTGCCAGCAGCTTGAATTCAATGGACTACACCTTC; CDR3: CASSLNSMDYTF
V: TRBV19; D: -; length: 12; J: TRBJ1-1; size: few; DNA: TGTGCCAGTAGTATAGCAGGGACCGAAGCTTTCTTT; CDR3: CASSIAGTEAFF
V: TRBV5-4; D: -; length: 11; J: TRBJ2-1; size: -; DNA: TGTGCCAGCAGCAATTACAATGAGCAGTTCTTC; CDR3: CASSNYNEQFF
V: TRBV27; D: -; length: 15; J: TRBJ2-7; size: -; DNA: TGTGCCAGCAGCAGTAACGGGGGTATCTCCTACGAGCAGTACTTC; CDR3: CASSSNGGISYEQYF
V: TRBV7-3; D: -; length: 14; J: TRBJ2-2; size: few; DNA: TGTGCCAGCAGCTTACGGCTGAACACCGGGGAGCTGTTTTTT; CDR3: CASSLRLNTGELFF
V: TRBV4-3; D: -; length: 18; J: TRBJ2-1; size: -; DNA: TGCGCCAGCAGCCAAGATCGGCTAGCTGGGGGGAGGTACAATGAGCAGTTCTTC; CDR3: CASSQDRLAGGRYNEQFF
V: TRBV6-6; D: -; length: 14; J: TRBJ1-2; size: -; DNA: TGTGCCAGCAGTTACAGGCAACAGGGCTATGGCTACACCTTC; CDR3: CASSYRQQGYGYTF